This T cell receptor (beta chain) was recovered during a study of beta chain features in type 1 diabetes. Investigators reverse transcribed all isolated RNA, so they sequenced expressed TCRB transcripts. The assay was immunoSEQ multiplex PCR, and TCRdb's table has in-frame clones only and misses some. The profile covers about 160,000 clones, with roughly 9.1% appearing a single time and less than 3% taken by the ten largest. CD4+ cells of the naive, central memory, regulatory and stem cell-like memory types were sorted via CD45RO/CCR7/CD25/CD127/CD95/CD27. The V gene lost 8 bases and the J gene lost 0 bases, with 11 bases spanning the gap. The CDR3 runs to 15 residues. The germline CDR1 and CDR2 sequences are LNHDA and SQIVND (reference sequence).

This receptor was identified in a young woman in good health. This chain uses TRBV19 with TRBJ2-6; D call uncertain. Sequencing input: central memory CD4+ T cells from blood. The CDR3: CASRGTVSGANVLTF. In DNA form, the CDR3 reads TGTGCCAGTCGCGGAACCGTCTCTGGGGCCAACGTCCTGACTTTC.